Following are 15 T cell receptor beta chains from one sample sequenced in a study of blood T cell repertoires in COVID-19. The table came from immunoSEQ multiplex PCR; TCRdb's copy has only in-frame clones and leaves some out. The data contain approximately 160,000 clones, over 75% of them seen just once; the ten biggest clones take up approximately 10%. Sample: peripheral blood. The receptors here all came from a man aged 55 to 70 with active or convalescent COVID-19.

The chain has TRBV15 and TRBJ1-2, with 11 bases matching TRBD1. In germline, CDR1 is LNHNV, CDR2 YYDKDF (reference sequence). This CDR3 has 15 amino acids. V shed 3 bases, J shed 7 bases, and the junction held 7 bases outside the gene matches. CDR3 nucleotides: TGTGCCACCAGCAGCCGGGACAGGGGGAATAGTGGCTACACCTTC. It yields the protein CATSSRDRGNSGYTF.

This chain connects TRBV2 to TRBJ1-2; 7 bases are shared with TRBD1. Looked up from germline, CDR1 is SNHLY and CDR2 is FYNNEI. V shed 6 bases, J shed 4 bases, and the junction held 5 bases outside the gene matches. This CDR3 is 13 amino acids long. The DNA for the CDR3 is TGTGCCAGCAGAGAACAGGGGATCTATGGCTACACCTTC. As protein: CASREQGIYGYTF.

The chain uses TRBV7-9 and TRBJ2-5, with TRBD2 matching 10 bases. The CDR3 length is 16 residues. CDR1 is SEHNR and CDR2 is FQNEAQ in the germline V gene (reference sequence). J lost 1 base, V lost 6 bases, and 8 bases had no gene match. The CDR3 DNA sequence: TGTGCCAGCAGGTTCCGGGCTAGCGGGAGCCAAGAGACCCAGTACTTC. This sequence encodes CASRFRASGSQETQYF.

V and J are TRBV25-1 and TRBJ2-2; D gene ambiguous. The CDR3 is made up of 13 amino acids. With 4 bases removed from V and 5 bases from J, the gap between germline ends came to 8 bases. Germline assignment: CDR1 MGHDK and CDR2 SYGVNS. In DNA form, the CDR3 reads TGTGCCAGCAGTGGAGTTACGACCGGGGAGCTGTTTTTT. Amino acids: CASSGVTTGELFF. The complete variable domain, with remaining parts taken from reference TRBV25-1 and TRBJ2-2, reads EADIYQTPRYLVIGTGKKITLECSQTMGHDKMYWYQQDPGMELHLIHYSYGVNSTEKGDLSSESTVSRIRTEHFPLTLESARPSHTSQYLCASSGVTTGELFFGEGSRLTVL.

CDR3: CASSYRGDTGELFF. CDR3 nucleotides: TGCGCCAGCAGCTACAGGGGCGACACCGGGGAGCTGTTTTTT. The chain uses TRBV5-1 and TRBJ2-2; TRBD1 matches 7 bases. V shed 3 bases, J shed 3 bases, and the junction held 2 bases outside the gene matches. Germline assignment: CDR1 SGHRS and CDR2 YFSETQ. CDR3 length equals 14 residues.

V usage is TRBV7-9 and J usage is TRBJ2-7; 9 bases line up with TRBD1. J lost 3 bases, V lost 5 bases, and 11 bases had no gene match. The V gene's germline CDR1 is SEHNR and CDR2 FQNEAQ (reference sequence). The CDR3 runs 16 residues. The chain's CDR3 is CASSAFRGTGYYEQYF. DNA for the CDR3: TGTGCCAGCAGCGCCTTTCGGGGGACAGGGTACTACGAGCAGTACTTC. Variable domain in full (rest from reference TRBV7-9 and TRBJ2-7): DTGVSQNPRHKITKRGQNVTFRCDPISEHNRLYWYRQTLGQGPEFLTYFQNEAQLEKSRLLSDRFSAERPKGSFSTLEIQRTEQGDSAMYLCASSAFRGTGYYEQYFGPGTRLTVT.

V is TRBV11-2 and J is TRBJ2-6; D remains unclear. Germline V gene sequence: CDR1 SGHAT, CDR2 FQNNGV. CDR3 length: 16 residues. The ends were cut back, 2 bases at V and 4 bases at J, with 12 bases in the middle. CDR3 residues: CASSLRFPTGANVLTF. For the CDR3, the DNA is TGTGCCAGCAGCTTACGCTTCCCTACCGGGGCCAACGTCCTGACTTTC.

Only a few counts were recorded for this clone. The rearrangement joins TRBV5-1 to TRBJ1-1, with 7 bases fitting TRBD1. V shed 4 bases, J shed 2 bases, and the junction held 14 bases outside the gene matches. The CDR3 spans 17 residues. Per germline, CDR1 SGHRS and CDR2 YFSETQ. CDR3 protein: CASSVRGLGAGNTEAFF. CDR3 in DNA: TGCGCCAGCAGCGTGAGGGGGCTGGGGGCAGGAAACACTGAAGCTTTCTTT.

The V and J genes are TRBV7-2 and TRBJ2-6; 9 bases map to TRBD1. The CDR3 is made up of 16 amino acids. J was trimmed by 3 bases and V by 5 bases; bases with no gene match: 5. Germline CDR1 SGHTA, CDR2 FQGNSA. The CDR3 sequence: CASSRTGGSGANVLTF. CDR3 bases: TGTGCCAGCAGCCGTACAGGGGGCAGTGGGGCCAACGTCCTGACTTTC.

The rearrangement joins TRBV11-2 to TRBJ2-7, with D hard to call. Germline assignment: CDR1 SGHAT and CDR2 FQNNGV. The CDR3 contains 13 residues. V was clipped by 2 bases and J by 2 bases, with 7 bases between them. This CDR3 is CASSLITAYEQYF. The CDR3 bases are TGTGCCAGCAGCTTAATCACAGCCTACGAGCAGTACTTC. Based on the CDR3 plus reference TRBV11-2 and TRBJ2-7, the full variable domain is EAGVAQSPRYKIIEKRQSVAFWCNPISGHATLYWYQQILGQGPKLLIQFQNNGVVDDSQLPKDRFSAERLKGVDSTLKIQPAKLEDSAVYLCASSLITAYEQYFGPGTRLTVT.

This clone was detected only a few times. The chain has TRBV28 and TRBJ1-1, with 8 bases identical to TRBD1. This CDR3 has 20 residues. Germline CDR1 is MDHEN and CDR2 is SYDVKM. The V and J ends lost 5 bases and 0 bases, in that order; junction bases with no gene match: 20. CDR3 residues: CASSLPSPTGEKVMNTEAFF. The CDR3 region has the DNA TGTGCCAGCAGTCTCCCATCTCCGACAGGGGAAAAGGTGATGAACACTGAAGCTTTCTTT.

The chain carries TRBV5-1 and TRBJ2-3; a possible D gene is TRBD1 (5 bases). V dropped 2 bases and J dropped 4 bases, with 11 bases sitting between them. CDR3 size: 14 residues. Germline loops: CDR1 SGHRS, CDR2 YFSETQ. CDR3: CASSLRQGADTQYF. CDR3 sequence (DNA): TGCGCCAGCAGCTTACGGCAGGGCGCAGATACGCAGTATTTT.

This chain uses TRBV19 with TRBJ2-1; weak D call: TRBD2 (5 bases). Trimming pared 4 bases from V and 9 bases from J, leaving 16 bases between. The CDR3 loop spans 14 amino acids. CDR1 and CDR2 (germline): LNHDA, SQIVND (reference sequence). The CDR3 region is CASSSGYEGSEQFF. Here the CDR3 DNA reads TGTGCCAGTAGTAGCGGGTATGAGGGTAGTGAGCAGTTCTTC.

This clone has only one observation. The chain combines TRBV7-8 with TRBJ1-2; 8 nucleotides line up with TRBD1. The CDR3 consists of 13 residues. Losses at the gene ends were 5 bases for V and 5 bases for J; bases not matched to a gene: 4. Germline V CDR1 and CDR2: SGHVS, FQNEAQ. The CDR3 loop reads CASSPGQGYGYTF. As DNA, the CDR3 is TGTGCCAGCAGCCCAGGACAGGGATATGGCTACACCTTC.

The rearrangement links TRBV5-8 to TRBJ2-5; 9 bases align to TRBD2. Germline CDR1 and CDR2: SGHTS and YDEGEE. The CDR3 is 13 amino acids. J was trimmed by 5 bases and V by 7 bases; bases with no gene match: 6. The CDR3 here is CASVAGEWETQYF. The CDR3 nucleotides are TGTGCCAGCGTAGCGGGGGAGTGGGAGACCCAGTACTTC. Combining the CDR3 with reference TRBV5-8 and TRBJ2-5 gives the whole variable domain EAGVTQSPTHLIKTRGQQATLRCSPISGHTSVYWYQQALGLGLQFLLWYDEGEERNRGNFPPRFSGRQFPNYSSELNVNALELEDSALYLCASVAGEWETQYFGPGTRLLVL.